This T cell receptor beta chain is from a study of a mutant IDH1 vaccine in newly diagnosed glioma. CDR1 is SGDLS and CDR2 is YYNGEE in the germline V gene. Between the trimmed V and J ends, which lost 2 bases and 0 bases, there was a span of 8 bases. The CDR3 length is 14 residues. On this clone itself: Its target is unknown. This specimen includes other DNA sequences encoding the same CDR3.

TCRdb's copy holds only in-frame clones and misses some; the assay was immunoSEQ multiplex PCR. This sample yields 30,000 to 40,000 clones, of which about four fifths are seen a single time; approximately 2.9% belongs to the top ten. Stated time point: week 35, safety follow-up. The investigators gave 300 ug of mutant IDH1 20-mer peptide in each vaccine dose, together with topical imiquimod. The sequence was obtained from a man aged 35-49 years with glioma. Some clones in this sample may be carry-over from other donors' samples. J is TRBJ2-5 and V is TRBV9, with D possibly TRBD2 on 6 matching bases. Sequences were derived from PBMCs, sampled from a glioma patient whose treatment included an IDH1 peptide vaccine. CDR3 in amino acids: CASSVGGNQETQYF. The CDR3 region has the DNA TGTGCCAGCAGCGTGGGCGGGAACCAAGAGACCCAGTACTTC.